This record covers a single TCR beta chain. Its cognate antigen is unknown. The entry originates in a study of beta chain features in type 1 diabetes. Whole-study findings and limits: Researchers cautioned that cDNA sequencing could over-represent cells with high TCR expression. A greater similarity of naive, central memory and Treg TCRB repertoires was seen among patients than among healthy donors.

The entirety of the isolated RNA underwent reverse transcription, so expressed TCRB transcripts were sequenced. Some clones are missing from TCRdb's copy, which holds only in-frame ones; the method was immunoSEQ multiplex PCR. Found here are some 150,000 clones, around a tenth of them singletons; the top ten hold 0.55% to 0.75%. Sorting with CD45RO/CCR7/CD25/CD127/CD95/CD27 yielded naive, central memory, regulatory and stem-like memory CD4+ cells. CDR3 length: 18 residues. The receptor comes from a woman in her thirties or forties in good health. The gene calls are TRBV12-2 and TRBJ2-3; the table calls TRBD1, which could not be checked here. TRBV12-2 is annotated as a pseudogene. Sequenced material: central memory CD4+ T cells from blood. Here the CDR3 DNA reads TGTGCAAGTCGCTTAGCCTCGACCGGGACAGGGCGCACAGATACGCAGTATTTT. Its protein is CASRLASTGTGRTDTQYF.